The TCR beta chain under discussion was sequenced for a study of T cell repertoires in cytomegalovirus infection. Study overall: In public TCR beta signatures, there were indications of both CMV infection and matching HLA type.

Trimming at V came to 8 bases and at J to 7 bases, leaving 17 bases not matched to a gene. In germline, CDR1 is MNHEY, CDR2 SVGAGI. The length of the CDR3 is 17 residues. This clonotype occurred a few times. Its cognate antigen is unknown. Each CDR3 protein is one row after TCRdb ran MiXCR on the reads. The sample lists around 570,000 distinct CDR3 sequences; 35% to 50% were seen once. The study, taken as a whole, reports: Dominating the ex vivo response were HLA-C-restricted CMV-specific TCR beta clonotypes.

The rearrangement links TRBV6-5 to TRBJ2-2, with 9 bases identical to TRBD2. The sample consisted of cultured PBMCs, taken from culture after CMV antigen stimulation. The TCR sequence derives from a human donor in good health (CMV status not recorded). Some clones in this sample may be carry-over from other donors' samples. The CDR3 bases are TGTGCCAGCGCCCCCCCTCTAGCGGGATGGTCAGGCGGGGAGCTGTTTTTT. It specifies CASAPPLAGWSGGELFF.